Described below is a single TCR beta chain sequence and its context. Its target is unknown. The data were obtained in a study of OX40 agonist ivuxolimab in advanced cancers. Study-level background: Patients were given ivuxolimab, an antibody that agonizes OX40 (CD134). Of the patients, three showed partial responses, one with hepatocellular carcinoma and two with cutaneous melanoma. Study results and caveats: Expanded peripheral T-cell antigen specificity went undetermined. Relative to CD4+, CD8+ T cells held more expanded clones on average.

Repertoires were generated with immunoSEQ multiplex PCR, while TCRdb's copy carries only in-frame clones and drops some. This table holds under 35,000 clones, approximately 90% found once. Germline values: CDR1 SGHTA, CDR2 FQGTGA. There are 14 residues in the CDR3. Trimming shortened V by 8 bases and J by 4 bases, and 18 bases separated the two germline ends. The TCR was taken from an adult with an advanced solid tumor such as melanoma, head and neck, liver or kidney cancer. The chain has TRBV7-3 and TRBJ2-7; TRBD2 is a possible D gene (6 bases). The source was CD4+ or CD8+ T cells sorted from blood, collected in a trial of the OX40 agonist ivuxolimab. The DNA of the CDR3 is TGTGCCAGCGCCTGGCTCGCGGGGTCTTACGAGCAGTACTTC. Translated, it gives CASAWLAGSYEQYF.